The rows below give T cell receptor beta chains drawn from one sample of a study of T-cell memory formation after mild COVID-19. TCRdb passed the 5' RACE reads through MiXCR, listing each CDR3 protein once. The repertoire holds 400,000 to 450,000 distinct CDR3 sequences, with approximately 19% as singletons. Input material: PBMCs or a T cell subset sorted from them (not recorded which). The origin of the receptors is a man aged 18 to 29 who had mild COVID-19 (a few samples of this study predate the infection). Cell type and time point are not known. CDR3s include the opening cysteine and the closing phenylalanine or tryptophan. Fields, in order: D gene, V gene, clone size, J gene, CDR3 DNA, CDR3 protein. The D gene is left open where the match is weak. Part of the rows lack a size; the others show once, few, many or a class for expanded clones.

>-|TRBV12-3/TRBV12-4|-|TRBJ1-1
TGTGCCAGCAGGACCCGGGACCCGGAGGTCACTGAAGCTTTCTTT
CASRTRDPEVTEAFF
>TRBD1|TRBV18|few|TRBJ2-7
TGTGCCAGCGGACAGGCTCACTCCTACGAGCAGTACTTC
CASGQAHSYEQYF
>TRBD1|TRBV7-9|few|TRBJ2-7
TGTGCCAGCAGCCCGTCCCGGGACAGGGCCCACGAGCAGTACTTC
CASSPSRDRAHEQYF
>TRBD1|TRBV6-1|few|TRBJ2-7
TGTGCCAGCACCGTGACAGGGGGGTACGAGCAGTACTTC
CASTVTGGYEQYF
>TRBD1|TRBV4-3|few|TRBJ2-1
TGCGCCAGCAGCCAGGGGCCGGGACAGGGTAGCAATGAGCAGTTCTTC
CASSQGPGQGSNEQFF
>-|TRBV27|-|TRBJ2-1
TGTGCCAGCAGCCCCAGGCGGGGCGGAGAGCAGTTCTTC
CASSPRRGGEQFF
>TRBD1|TRBV19|-|TRBJ2-7
TGTGCCAGTAGTATAGAAGGAGGGACAGGGGAAGTGAACTACGAGCAGTACTTC
CASSIEGGTGEVNYEQYF
>-|TRBV5-1|few|TRBJ1-6
TGCGCCAGCAGCTTGGGGGGATTTTCACCCCTCCACTTT
CASSLGGFSPLHF
>-|TRBV6-5|few|TRBJ1-2
TGTGCCAGCAGTTACATAGGTTCCAACTATGGCTACACCTTC
CASSYIGSNYGYTF
>-|TRBV6-1|-|TRBJ2-2
TGTGCCAGCAGTGATTGGACCCGGGAGCTGTTTTTT
CASSDWTRELFF
>-|TRBV12-3/TRBV12-4|many|TRBJ2-7
TGTGCCAGCAGTTTGGGACTGACCTACGAGCAGTACTTC
CASSLGLTYEQYF
>-|TRBV7-2|few|TRBJ2-5
TGTGCCAGCAGCCCATCCTTACAGGGGAGGAGGGGGACCCAGTACTTC
CASSPSLQGRRGTQYF
>-|TRBV6-2/TRBV6-3|-|TRBJ1-2
TGTGCCAGCAGTTACGATAATGGCGGGAGGAGTGAATATGGCTACACCTTC
CASSYDNGGRSEYGYTF
>-|TRBV3-1|-|TRBJ2-3
TGTGCCAGCAGCCCGCAACCGACTACCACAGATACGCAGTATTTT
CASSPQPTTTDTQYF
>-|TRBV7-6|many|TRBJ2-7
TGTGCCAGCAGCAGACCAGGGTACGAGCAGTACTTC
CASSRPGYEQYF
>-|TRBV5-1|few|TRBJ2-1
TGCGCCAGCAGCCCAGGGCCTGAGCAGTTCTTC
CASSPGPEQFF